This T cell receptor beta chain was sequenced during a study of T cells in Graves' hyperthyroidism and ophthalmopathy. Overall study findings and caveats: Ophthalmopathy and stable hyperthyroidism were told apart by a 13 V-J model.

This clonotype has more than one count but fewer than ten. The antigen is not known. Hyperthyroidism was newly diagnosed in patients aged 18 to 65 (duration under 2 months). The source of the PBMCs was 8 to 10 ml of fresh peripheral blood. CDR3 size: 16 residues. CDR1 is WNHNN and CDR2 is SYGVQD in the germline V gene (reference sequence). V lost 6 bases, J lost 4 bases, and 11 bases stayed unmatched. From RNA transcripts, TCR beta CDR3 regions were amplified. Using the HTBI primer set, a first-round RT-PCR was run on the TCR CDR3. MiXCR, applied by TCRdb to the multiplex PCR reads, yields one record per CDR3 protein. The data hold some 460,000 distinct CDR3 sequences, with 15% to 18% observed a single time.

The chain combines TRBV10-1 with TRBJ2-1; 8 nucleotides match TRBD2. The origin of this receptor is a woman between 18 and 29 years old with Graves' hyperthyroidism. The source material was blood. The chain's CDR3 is CASSASGSAPYNEQFF. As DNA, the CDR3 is TGCGCCAGCAGCGCTAGCGGGTCGGCACCATACAATGAGCAGTTCTTC.